These 23 T cell receptor beta chains originate from one sample sequenced in a study of CD8+ T cells in alopecia areata. Treatment indicated: oral pan-JAK inhibitor, 5-10 mg twice daily. RNA was extracted and reverse transcribed into cDNA as the sequencing template. Repertoires were generated with immunoSEQ multiplex PCR, while TCRdb's copy carries only in-frame clones and drops some. The sample yields approximately 200,000 clones, over 45% seen once. The starting material was CD4+ T cells sorted from blood, obtained at week 24, from a patient treated with tofacitinib. The receptors were gathered from a human donor with alopecia areata.

This clone was picked up one time. The V and J genes are TRBV28 and TRBJ2-1; 9 nucleotides line up with TRBD2. CDR3 length: 14 residues. In germline, CDR1 is MDHEN, CDR2 SYDVKM. The J segment lost 6 bases and the V segment lost 6 bases, leaving 6 bases of the junction unmatched. The CDR3 DNA reads TGTGCCAGCAGCCGACTAGCGGTCCTCAATGAGCAGTTCTTC. It codes for CASSRLAVLNEQFF.

Many counts were recorded for this clone. This chain links TRBV7-2 with TRBJ2-3; D unresolved. The CDR3 has 14 residues. V lost 1 base, J lost 4 bases, and 9 bases lay in between. Germline V CDR1 and CDR2: SGHTA, FQGNSA. Here the CDR3 reads CASSLGSPPDTQYF. DNA for the CDR3: TGTGCCAGCAGCTTAGGTTCCCCTCCAGATACGCAGTATTTT.

The table lists this clone with a few counts. The chain is built from TRBV7-9 and TRBJ1-6; TRBD1 might be the D (5 bases). Germline lookup yields CDR1 SEHNR and CDR2 FQNEAQ (reference sequence). Between the trimmed V and J ends, which lost 7 bases and 6 bases, there was a span of 16 bases. The CDR3 length is 15 residues. CDR3 sequence (DNA): TGTGCCAGCACCTCGGGGGTCACGGTTAATTCACCCCTCCACTTT. This codes for CASTSGVTVNSPLHF.

The chain carries TRBV18 and TRBJ2-7; possibly TRBD1 for D (7 bases). The CDR3 sequence is 16 residues long. V shed 4 bases and J shed 6 bases, with 22 bases lying between them. Germline CDR1 reads KGHSH; CDR2 reads LQKENI. CDR3 coding DNA: TGTGCCAGCTCACACGCAGGGGGGCTGAATCTTCTCGAGCAGTACTTC. Translation: CASSHAGGLNLLEQYF.

The chain links TRBV18 to TRBJ1-2; possibly TRBD1 for D (6 bases). Germline CDR1 is KGHSH and CDR2 is LQKENI. The germline V and J ends were trimmed by 6 bases and 8 bases, with 19 bases remaining between them. This CDR3 contains 14 residues. The CDR3 loop reads CASSSVQGAMGYTF. Written as DNA, the CDR3 is TGTGCCAGCTCTTCGGTACAGGGCGCAATGGGCTACACCTTC.

This clone was picked up many times. V usage is TRBV6-6 and J usage is TRBJ1-2; tentative D call: TRBD1 (6 bases). Germline values: CDR1 MNHNY, CDR2 SVGAGI (reference sequence). The CDR3 loop spans 13 amino acids. Trimming took 10 bases from V and 8 from J, leaving 20 bases between them. The CDR3 bases are TGTGCCACCTCCCCGGGGGCTTTAGTGGGCTACACCTTC. Residues: CATSPGALVGYTF.

This clone was seen at least ten times. The gene calls are TRBV29-1 and TRBJ2-4, with 7 bases lining up with TRBD1. Trimming took 4 bases from V and 6 from J; bases not matched to a gene: 3. Germline CDR1 is SQVTM and CDR2 is ANQGSEA. The CDR3 runs to 12 residues. CDR3 amino acids: CSVGHRGNIQYF. CDR3 DNA sequence: TGCAGCGTTGGGCACAGGGGAAACATTCAGTACTTC.

The sample holds one count of this clone. The V call is TRBV25-1, the J call TRBJ2-7; possibly TRBD1 for D (5 bases). Looked up from germline, CDR1 is MGHDK and CDR2 is SYGVNS. The CDR3 extends over 12 amino acids. The V end lost 2 bases, the J end lost 3 bases, and 5 bases lay between the germline ends. The CDR3 reads CASSEQGYEQYF. The CDR3 DNA is TGTGCCAGCAGTGAACAGGGCTACGAGCAGTACTTC.

This clone was recorded only once. The chain is built from TRBV30 and TRBJ2-3; TRBD2 aligns across 7 bases. CDR3 size: 13 residues. The V gene end was trimmed by 0 bases and the J gene end by 10 bases; junction bases not matched to a gene: 7. Germline CDR1 GTSNPN, CDR2 SVGIG (reference sequence). The CDR3 DNA is TGTGCCTGGAGTGTGGAGCGGGGTTTAGCGCAGTATTTT. It yields the protein CAWSVERGLAQYF.

The J gene is TRBJ1-5, the V gene TRBV5-6; D not certain. V was trimmed by 4 bases and J by 0 bases, leaving 8 bases between them. The germline gives CDR1 SGHDT, CDR2 YYEEEE. The CDR3 consists of 14 residues. CDR3 DNA sequence: TGTGCCAGCAGCGGCCGGACTAGCAATCAGCCCCAGCATTTT. Translating it yields CASSGRTSNQPQHF.

The chain recombines TRBV30 with TRBJ1-2, with D unclear. Germline CDR1 GTSNPN, CDR2 SVGIG (reference sequence). Trimming shortened V by 6 bases and J by 2 bases, and 10 bases separated the two germline ends. This CDR3 is built from 12 residues. CDR3 sequence reads: CACVPVNYGYTF. The CDR3 DNA sequence: TGTGCCTGCGTGCCGGTGAACTATGGCTACACCTTC.

V and J are TRBV27 and TRBJ1-6; D is possibly TRBD1 (6 bases). Per germline, CDR1 MNHEY and CDR2 SMNVEV (reference sequence). V was cut by 4 bases and J by 7 bases, with 8 bases left in between. CDR3 length: 13 residues. The CDR3 protein is CASSYRENSPLHF. In DNA, the CDR3 is TGTGCCAGCAGTTACAGGGAGAATTCACCCCTCCACTTT.

This chain joins TRBV7-2 and TRBJ2-5; D gene unclear. Trimming removed 5 bases at V and 3 bases at J, with 16 bases between. Germline CDR1 SGHTA, CDR2 FQGNSA. The CDR3 is 15 residues long. The CDR3 sequence is CASSMIAIPEETQYF. The CDR3, as DNA: TGTGCCAGCAGCATGATTGCGATCCCCGAAGAGACCCAGTACTTC.

CDR3 region: CASSLTTGYPDTQYF. Written as DNA, the CDR3 is TGTGCCAGCAGCTTAACGACAGGGTACCCAGATACGCAGTATTTT. The J gene is TRBJ2-3, the V gene TRBV7-3; 7 bases are shared with TRBD1. CDR1 and CDR2 (germline): SGHTA, FQGTGA. Germline trimming cut 0 bases from V and 4 bases from J; bases unmatched to any gene: 4. The CDR3 spans 15 residues.

This clone was seen a few times. V is TRBV4-2 and J is TRBJ2-6, with D unclear. With 4 bases removed from V and 0 bases from J, the gap between germline ends came to 7 bases. Germline V gives CDR1 LGHNA, CDR2 YNFKEQ. There are 15 residues in the CDR3. In DNA, the CDR3 is TGTGCCAGCAGCCCAGGTCACTCTGGGGCCAACGTCCTGACTTTC. Amino acid sequence: CASSPGHSGANVLTF.

This chain joins TRBV13 and TRBJ2-3; tentatively, D is TRBD1 or TRBD2 (5 bases each). The length of the CDR3 is 16 residues. Trimming stripped 5 bases from V and 5 bases from J, with 20 bases between. CDR1 PRHDT and CDR2 FYEKMQ come from the germline V gene (reference sequence). This CDR3 reads CASSPPPWGSLDTQYF. The CDR3 DNA reads TGTGCCAGCAGCCCCCCCCCGTGGGGGTCCCTAGATACGCAGTATTTT.

V and J are TRBV28 and TRBJ1-5; D might be TRBD1 (5 bases). V lost 3 bases to trimming and J lost 8 bases, with 17 bases between them. CDR3 length equals 15 residues. Looked up from germline, CDR1 is MDHEN and CDR2 is SYDVKM. The CDR3 here is CASSLDLVGVKPQHF. CDR3 in DNA: TGTGCCAGCAGTTTGGATTTAGTGGGGGTTAAGCCCCAGCATTTT.

This clone was recorded once. The chain joins TRBV27 to TRBJ2-7; D assignment may be TRBD1 or TRBD2 (5 bases each). Germline values: CDR1 MNHEY, CDR2 SMNVEV (reference sequence). Trimming took off 8 bases at V and 1 base at J, with 12 bases between the two ends. This CDR3 spans 13 amino acids. CDR3: CASGRWGSYEQYF. The CDR3 region has the DNA TGTGCCAGCGGGCGTTGGGGGTCCTACGAGCAGTACTTC.

This rearrangement joins TRBV4-3 to TRBJ1-6, with TRBD1 identical over 8 bases. This CDR3 has 16 residues. Germline assignment: CDR1 LGHNA and CDR2 YSLEER. V gave up 1 base and J gave up 8 bases; unmatched junction bases: 7. The CDR3 DNA sequence: TGCGCCAGCAGCCAAGCTGCAGGGGGCATTGATTCACCCCTCCACTTT. Translating gives CASSQAAGGIDSPLHF.

Worth noting for this clone: At the DNA level, this CDR3 is encoded by other sequences in the same sample as well. The chain couples TRBV30 to TRBJ1-3, with D unresolved. V was cut by 0 bases and J by 1 base, with 4 bases left in between. Per germline, CDR1 GTSNPN and CDR2 SVGIG (reference sequence). This CDR3 comprises 13 residues. The CDR3 loop reads CAWSVLSGNTIYF. CDR3 in DNA: TGTGCCTGGAGTGTCCTTTCTGGAAACACCATATATTTT.

The V and J genes are TRBV29-1 and TRBJ1-2; TRBD1 agrees at 7 bases. The CDR3 has 11 amino acids. Per germline, CDR1 SQVTM and CDR2 ANQGSEA. V lost 6 bases to trimming and J lost 6 bases; unmatched junction nucleotides: 4. CDR3 amino acids: CSVATGNGYTF. The CDR3 region has the DNA TGCAGCGTCGCGACAGGGAATGGCTACACCTTC.

This chain uses TRBV29-1 with TRBJ2-3; TRBD1 agrees at 8 bases. Per the germline V gene, CDR1 is SQVTM and CDR2 is ANQGSEA. This CDR3 region has 13 residues. The ends lost 6 bases at V and 5 bases at J; junction bases unmatched: 7. The CDR3 spells CSVADRGRDTQYF. The CDR3 nucleotides read TGCAGCGTGGCAGACAGGGGACGAGATACGCAGTATTTT.

As to this clone: The sample contains more than one DNA sequence encoding this CDR3. The chain links TRBV5-1 to TRBJ1-1; D gene ambiguous. Germline loops: CDR1 SGHRS, CDR2 YFSETQ. The length of the CDR3 is 14 residues. The V and J ends lost 1 base and 0 bases respectively, with 7 bases between them. The CDR3 is CASSLTGMNTEAFF. The DNA of the CDR3 is TGCGCCAGCAGCTTGACGGGAATGAACACTGAAGCTTTCTTT.